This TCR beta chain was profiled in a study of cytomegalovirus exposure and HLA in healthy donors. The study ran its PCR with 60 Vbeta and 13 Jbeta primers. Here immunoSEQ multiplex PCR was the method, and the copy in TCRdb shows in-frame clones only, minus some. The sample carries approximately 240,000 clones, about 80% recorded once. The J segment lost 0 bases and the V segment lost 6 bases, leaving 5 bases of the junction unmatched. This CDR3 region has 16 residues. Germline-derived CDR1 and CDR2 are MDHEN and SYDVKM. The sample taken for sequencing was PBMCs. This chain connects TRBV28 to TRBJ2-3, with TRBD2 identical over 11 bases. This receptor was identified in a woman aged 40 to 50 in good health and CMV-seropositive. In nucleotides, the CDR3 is TGTGCCAGCAGAGTAGCGGGAGGGCCCAGCACAGATACGCAGTATTTT. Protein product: CASRVAGGPSTDTQYF.